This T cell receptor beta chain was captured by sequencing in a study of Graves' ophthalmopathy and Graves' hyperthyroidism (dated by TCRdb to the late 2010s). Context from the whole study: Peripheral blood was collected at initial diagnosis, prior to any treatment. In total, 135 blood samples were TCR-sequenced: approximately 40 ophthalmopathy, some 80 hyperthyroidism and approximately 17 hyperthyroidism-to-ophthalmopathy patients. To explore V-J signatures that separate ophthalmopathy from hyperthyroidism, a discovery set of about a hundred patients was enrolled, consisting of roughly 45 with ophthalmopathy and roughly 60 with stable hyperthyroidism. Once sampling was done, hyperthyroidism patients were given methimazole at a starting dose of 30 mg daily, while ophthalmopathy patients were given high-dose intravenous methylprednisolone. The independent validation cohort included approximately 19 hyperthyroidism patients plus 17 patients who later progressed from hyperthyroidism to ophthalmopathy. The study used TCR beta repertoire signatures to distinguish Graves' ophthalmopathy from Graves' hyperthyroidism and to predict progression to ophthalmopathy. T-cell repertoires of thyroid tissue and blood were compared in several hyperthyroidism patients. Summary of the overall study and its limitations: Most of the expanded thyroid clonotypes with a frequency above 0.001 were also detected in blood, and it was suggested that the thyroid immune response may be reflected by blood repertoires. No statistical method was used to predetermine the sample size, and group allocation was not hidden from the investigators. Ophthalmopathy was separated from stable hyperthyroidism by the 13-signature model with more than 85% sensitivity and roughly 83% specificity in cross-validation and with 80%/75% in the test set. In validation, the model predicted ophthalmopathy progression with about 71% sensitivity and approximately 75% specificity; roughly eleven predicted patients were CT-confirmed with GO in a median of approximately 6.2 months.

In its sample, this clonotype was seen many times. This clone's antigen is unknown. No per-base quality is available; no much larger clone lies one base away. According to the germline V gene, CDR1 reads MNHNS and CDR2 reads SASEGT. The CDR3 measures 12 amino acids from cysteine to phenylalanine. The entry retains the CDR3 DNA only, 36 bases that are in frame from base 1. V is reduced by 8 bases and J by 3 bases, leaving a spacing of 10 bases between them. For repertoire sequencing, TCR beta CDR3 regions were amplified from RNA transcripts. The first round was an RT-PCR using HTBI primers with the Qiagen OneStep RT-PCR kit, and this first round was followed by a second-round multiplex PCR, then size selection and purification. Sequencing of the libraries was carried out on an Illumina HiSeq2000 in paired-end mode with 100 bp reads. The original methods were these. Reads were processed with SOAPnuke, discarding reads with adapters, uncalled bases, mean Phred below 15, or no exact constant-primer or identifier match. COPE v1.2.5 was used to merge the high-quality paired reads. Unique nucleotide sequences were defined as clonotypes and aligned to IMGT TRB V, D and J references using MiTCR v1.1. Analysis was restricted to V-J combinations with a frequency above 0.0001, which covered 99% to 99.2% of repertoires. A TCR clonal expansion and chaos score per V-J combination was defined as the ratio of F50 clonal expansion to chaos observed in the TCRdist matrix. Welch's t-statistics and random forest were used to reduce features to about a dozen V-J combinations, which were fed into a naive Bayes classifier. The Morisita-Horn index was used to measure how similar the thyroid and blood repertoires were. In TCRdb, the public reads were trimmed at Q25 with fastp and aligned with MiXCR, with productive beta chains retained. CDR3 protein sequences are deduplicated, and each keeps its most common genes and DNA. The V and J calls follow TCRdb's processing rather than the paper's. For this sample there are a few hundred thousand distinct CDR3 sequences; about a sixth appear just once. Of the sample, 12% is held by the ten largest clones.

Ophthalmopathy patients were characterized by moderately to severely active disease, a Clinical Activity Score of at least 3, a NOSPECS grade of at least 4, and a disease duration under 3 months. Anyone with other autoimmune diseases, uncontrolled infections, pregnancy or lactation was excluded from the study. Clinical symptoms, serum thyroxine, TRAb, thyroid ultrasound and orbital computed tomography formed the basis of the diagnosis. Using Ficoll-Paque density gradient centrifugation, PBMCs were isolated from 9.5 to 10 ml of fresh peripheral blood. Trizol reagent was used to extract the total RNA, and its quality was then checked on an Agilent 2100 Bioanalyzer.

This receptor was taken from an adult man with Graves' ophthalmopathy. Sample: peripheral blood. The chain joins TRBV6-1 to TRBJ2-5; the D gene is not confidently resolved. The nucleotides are TGTGCCAGCCAAGGGTGGGAAGAGACCCAGTACTTC. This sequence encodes CASQGWEETQYF.